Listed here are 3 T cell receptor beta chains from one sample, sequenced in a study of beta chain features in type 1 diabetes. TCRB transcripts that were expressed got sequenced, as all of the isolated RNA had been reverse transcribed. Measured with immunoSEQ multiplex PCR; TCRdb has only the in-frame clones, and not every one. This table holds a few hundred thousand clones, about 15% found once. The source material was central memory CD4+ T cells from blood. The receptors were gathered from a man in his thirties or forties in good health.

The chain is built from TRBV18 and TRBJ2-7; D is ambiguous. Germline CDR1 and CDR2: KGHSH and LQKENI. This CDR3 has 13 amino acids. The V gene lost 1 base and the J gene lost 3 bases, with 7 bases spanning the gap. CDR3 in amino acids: CASSPHRDYEQYV. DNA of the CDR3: TGTGCCAGCTCACCACACCGAGACTACGAGCAGTACGTC.

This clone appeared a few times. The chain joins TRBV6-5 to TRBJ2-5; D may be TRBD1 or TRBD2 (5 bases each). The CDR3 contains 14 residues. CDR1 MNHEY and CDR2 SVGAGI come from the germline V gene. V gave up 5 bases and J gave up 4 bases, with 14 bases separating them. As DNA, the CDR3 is TGTGCCAGCAGTCCTAGAGGGGTGAGAGAGACCCAGTACTTC. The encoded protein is CASSPRGVRETQYF.

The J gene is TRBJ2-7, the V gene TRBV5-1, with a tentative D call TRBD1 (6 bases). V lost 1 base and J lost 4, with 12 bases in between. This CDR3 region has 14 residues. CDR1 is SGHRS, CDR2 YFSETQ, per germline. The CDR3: CASSLSGVSYEQYF. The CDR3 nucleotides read TGCGCCAGCAGCTTGTCAGGGGTCAGTTACGAGCAGTACTTC.